This T cell receptor (beta chain) was retrieved from a study of long-term antiretroviral therapy in people with HIV. General study points: Dominance of pre-ART expanded clones persisted, fluctuating and often declining after ART.

The authors ran the immunoSEQ assay, v3.0, at survey level. Sequencing was performed with immunoSEQ multiplex PCR; in TCRdb, only in-frame clones are kept and a portion is missing. The sample shows approximately 29,000 clones, more than 80% of them seen only once. V shed 10 bases and J 7 bases; nucleotides not matched to a gene: 8. In germline, CDR1 is MNHEY, CDR2 SVGAGI. The CDR3 sequence is 13 residues long. Remarks on this clone: Its antigen is undetermined.

The input for sequencing was unsorted PBMCs, taken 5.2 years after starting antiretroviral therapy. The chain links TRBV6-5 to TRBJ2-1; 9 bases are a match to TRBD1. The source is a woman in her thirties or forties with HIV. CDR3 in DNA: TGTGCCACGCGAACAGGGGGCCTTAATGAGCAGTTCTTC. Translation: CATRTGGLNEQFF.